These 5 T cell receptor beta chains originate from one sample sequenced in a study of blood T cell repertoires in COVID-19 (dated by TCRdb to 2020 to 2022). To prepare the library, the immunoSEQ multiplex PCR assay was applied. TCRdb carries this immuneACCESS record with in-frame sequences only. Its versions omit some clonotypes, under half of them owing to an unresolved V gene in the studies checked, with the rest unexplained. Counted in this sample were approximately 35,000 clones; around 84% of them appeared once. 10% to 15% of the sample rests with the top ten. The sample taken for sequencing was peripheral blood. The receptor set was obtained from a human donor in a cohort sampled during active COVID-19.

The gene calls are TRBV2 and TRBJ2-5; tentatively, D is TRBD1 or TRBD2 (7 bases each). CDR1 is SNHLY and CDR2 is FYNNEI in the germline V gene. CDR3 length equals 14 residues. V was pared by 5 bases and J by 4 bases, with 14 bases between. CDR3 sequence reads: CASSKGGGGETQYF. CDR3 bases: TGTGCCAGCAGTAAAGGGGGCGGGGGAGAGACCCAGTACTTC. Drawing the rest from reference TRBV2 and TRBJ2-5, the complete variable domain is EPEVTQTPSHQVTQMGQEVILRCVPISNHLYFYWYRQILGQKVEFLVSFYNNEISEKSEIFDDQFSVERPDGSNFTLKIRSTKLEDSAMYFCASSKGGGGETQYFGPGTRLLVL.

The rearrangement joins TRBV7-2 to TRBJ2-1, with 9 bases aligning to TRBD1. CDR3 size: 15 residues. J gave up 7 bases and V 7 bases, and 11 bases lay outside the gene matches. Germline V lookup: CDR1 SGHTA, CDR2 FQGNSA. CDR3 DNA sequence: TGTGCCAGCATTCGACAGGGGGTAGAAAGGAATGAGCAGTTCTTC. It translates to CASIRQGVERNEQFF.

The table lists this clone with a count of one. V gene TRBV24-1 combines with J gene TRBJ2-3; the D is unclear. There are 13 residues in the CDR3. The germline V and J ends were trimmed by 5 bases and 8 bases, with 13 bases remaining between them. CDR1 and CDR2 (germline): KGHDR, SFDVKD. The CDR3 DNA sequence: TGTGCCACCAGTGGTCCGGTGCTTGCTACGCAGTATTTT. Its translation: CATSGPVLATQYF.

CDR3 protein: CASSPYPRGQGELFF. The CDR3 region has the DNA TGTGCCAGCAGCCCTTACCCTAGGGGGCAGGGGGAGCTGTTTTTT. The rearrangement links TRBV7-6 to TRBJ2-2; 7 positions agree with TRBD1. The CDR3 has 15 residues. V lost 5 bases, J lost 8 bases, and 11 bases stayed unmatched. In germline, CDR1 is SGHVS, CDR2 FNYEAQ.

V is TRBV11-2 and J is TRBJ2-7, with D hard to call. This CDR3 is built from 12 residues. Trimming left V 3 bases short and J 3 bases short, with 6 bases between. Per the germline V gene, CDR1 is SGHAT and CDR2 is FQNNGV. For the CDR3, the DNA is TGTGCCAGCAGCTTTTCAGGCTACGAGCAGTACTTC. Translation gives CASSFSGYEQYF.